This TCR beta chain was documented in a study of blood T cell repertoires in COVID-19. Turning to the study itself: Donors in the United States, Italy and Spain gave samples during acute or convalescent COVID-19.

This clone was counted a single time. Authors' processing steps: Nucleated cell counts were estimated from reference gene primer amplification. Some clones are missing from TCRdb's copy, which holds only in-frame ones; the method was immunoSEQ multiplex PCR. V and J calls plus clone size are reproduced from that table; the DNA served to infer D and trimming. The sample yields about 200,000 clones, roughly 90% seen once. The CDR3 is 17 amino acids. The germline V gene has CDR1 MGHRA and CDR2 YSYEKL. Trimming pared 1 base from V and 0 bases from J, leaving 13 bases between. The sequencing sample was made of peripheral blood. The TCR comes from a woman in her 50s with acute or convalescent COVID-19. J is TRBJ2-1 and V is TRBV4-1; tentatively, D is TRBD1 (5 bases). CDR3 coding DNA: TGCGCCAGCAGCCAAGTCGACTTGGGGCTCTCCTACAATGAGCAGTTCTTC. Its protein is CASSQVDLGLSYNEQFF.